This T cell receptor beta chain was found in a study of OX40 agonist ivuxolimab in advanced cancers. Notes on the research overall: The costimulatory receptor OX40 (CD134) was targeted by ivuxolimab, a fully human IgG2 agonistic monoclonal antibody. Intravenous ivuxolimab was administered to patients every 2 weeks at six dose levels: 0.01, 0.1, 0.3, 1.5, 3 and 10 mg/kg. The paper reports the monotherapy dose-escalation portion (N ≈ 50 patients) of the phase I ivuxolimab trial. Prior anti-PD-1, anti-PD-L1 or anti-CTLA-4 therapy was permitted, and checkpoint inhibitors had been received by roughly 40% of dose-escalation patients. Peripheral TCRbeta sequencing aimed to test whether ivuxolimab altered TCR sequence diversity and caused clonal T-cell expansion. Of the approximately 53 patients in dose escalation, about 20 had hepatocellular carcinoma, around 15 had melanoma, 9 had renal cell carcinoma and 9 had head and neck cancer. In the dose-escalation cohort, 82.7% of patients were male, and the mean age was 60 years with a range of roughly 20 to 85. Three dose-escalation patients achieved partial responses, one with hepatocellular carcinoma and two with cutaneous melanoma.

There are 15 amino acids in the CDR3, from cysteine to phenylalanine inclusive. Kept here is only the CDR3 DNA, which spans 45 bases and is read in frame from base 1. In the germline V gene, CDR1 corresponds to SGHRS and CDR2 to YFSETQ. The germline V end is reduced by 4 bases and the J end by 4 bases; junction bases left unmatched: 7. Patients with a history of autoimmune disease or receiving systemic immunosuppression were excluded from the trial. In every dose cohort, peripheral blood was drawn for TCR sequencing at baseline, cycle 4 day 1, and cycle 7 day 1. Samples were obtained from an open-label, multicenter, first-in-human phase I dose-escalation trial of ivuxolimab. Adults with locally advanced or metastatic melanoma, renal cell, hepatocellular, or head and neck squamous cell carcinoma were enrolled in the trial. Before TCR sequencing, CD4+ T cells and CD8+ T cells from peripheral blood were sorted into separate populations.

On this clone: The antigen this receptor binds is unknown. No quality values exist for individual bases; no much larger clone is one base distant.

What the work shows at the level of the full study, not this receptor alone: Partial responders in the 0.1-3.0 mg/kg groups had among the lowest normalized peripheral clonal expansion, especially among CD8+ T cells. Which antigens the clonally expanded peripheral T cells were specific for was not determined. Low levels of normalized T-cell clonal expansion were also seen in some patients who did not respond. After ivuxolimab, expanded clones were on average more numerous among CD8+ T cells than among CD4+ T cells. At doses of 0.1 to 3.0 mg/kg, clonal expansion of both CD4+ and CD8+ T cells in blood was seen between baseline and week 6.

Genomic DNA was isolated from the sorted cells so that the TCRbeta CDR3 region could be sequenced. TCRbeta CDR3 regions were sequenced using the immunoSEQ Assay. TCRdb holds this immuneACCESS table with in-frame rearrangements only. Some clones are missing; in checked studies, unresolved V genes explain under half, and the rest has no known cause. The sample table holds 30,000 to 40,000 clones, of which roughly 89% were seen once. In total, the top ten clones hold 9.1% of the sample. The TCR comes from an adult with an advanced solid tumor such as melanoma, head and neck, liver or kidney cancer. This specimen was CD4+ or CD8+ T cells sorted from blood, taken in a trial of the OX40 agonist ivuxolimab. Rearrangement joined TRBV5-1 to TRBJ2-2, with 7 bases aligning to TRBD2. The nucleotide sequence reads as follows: TGCGCCAGCAGCGGGGGAGGGTTGAGCACCGGGGAGCTGTTTTTT. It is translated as CASSGGGLSTGELFF.